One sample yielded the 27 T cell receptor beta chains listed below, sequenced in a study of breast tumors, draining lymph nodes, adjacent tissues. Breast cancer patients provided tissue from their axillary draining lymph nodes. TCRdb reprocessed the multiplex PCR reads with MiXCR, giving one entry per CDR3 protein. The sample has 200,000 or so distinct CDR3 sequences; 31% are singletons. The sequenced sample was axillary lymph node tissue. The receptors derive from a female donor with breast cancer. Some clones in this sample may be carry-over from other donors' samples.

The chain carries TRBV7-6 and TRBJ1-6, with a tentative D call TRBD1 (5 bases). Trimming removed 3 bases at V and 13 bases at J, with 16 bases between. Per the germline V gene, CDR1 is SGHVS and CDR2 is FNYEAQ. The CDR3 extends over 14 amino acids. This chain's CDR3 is CASSFGGLGSPLHF. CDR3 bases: TGTGCCAGCAGCTTTGGGGGTTTAGGTTCCCCCCTCCACTTT.

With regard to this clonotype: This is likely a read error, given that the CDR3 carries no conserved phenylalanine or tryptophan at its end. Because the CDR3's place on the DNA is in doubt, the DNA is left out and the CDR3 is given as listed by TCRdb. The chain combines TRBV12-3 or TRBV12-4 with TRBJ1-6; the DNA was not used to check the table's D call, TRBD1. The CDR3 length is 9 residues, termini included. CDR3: CASSSDPRT.

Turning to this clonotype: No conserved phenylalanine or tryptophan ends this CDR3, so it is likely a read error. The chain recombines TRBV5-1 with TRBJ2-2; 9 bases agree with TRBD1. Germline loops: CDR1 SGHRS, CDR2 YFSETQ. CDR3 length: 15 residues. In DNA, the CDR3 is TGCGCCAGCAGCTCCGGGACAGGGAACACCGGGGGGCTGTTTTTA. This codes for CASSSGTGNTGGLFL.

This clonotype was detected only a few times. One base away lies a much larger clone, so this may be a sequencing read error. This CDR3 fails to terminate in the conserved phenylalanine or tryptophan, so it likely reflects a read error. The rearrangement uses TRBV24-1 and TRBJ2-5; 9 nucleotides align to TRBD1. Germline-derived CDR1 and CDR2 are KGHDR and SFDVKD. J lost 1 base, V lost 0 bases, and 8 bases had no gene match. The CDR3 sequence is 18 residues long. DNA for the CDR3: TGTGCCACCAGTGATTTGCGTCCCGGGACAGGGTCCCAAGAGACCCAGTACCTC. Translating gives CATSDLRPGTGSQETQYL.

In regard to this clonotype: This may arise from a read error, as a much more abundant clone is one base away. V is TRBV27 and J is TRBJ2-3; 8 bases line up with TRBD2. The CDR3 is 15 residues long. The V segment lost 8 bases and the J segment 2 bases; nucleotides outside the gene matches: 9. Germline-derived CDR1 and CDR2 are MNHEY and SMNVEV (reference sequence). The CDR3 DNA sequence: TGTGCCAGCGGTCCCCGAGCGGGAGTCACAGATACGCAGTATTTT. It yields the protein CASGPRAGVTDTQYF.

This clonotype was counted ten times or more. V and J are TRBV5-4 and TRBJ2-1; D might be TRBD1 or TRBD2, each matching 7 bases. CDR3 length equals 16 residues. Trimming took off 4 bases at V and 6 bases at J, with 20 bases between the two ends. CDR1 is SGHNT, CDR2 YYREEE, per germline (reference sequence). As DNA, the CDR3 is TGTGCCAGCAGCAAACTCCGGGACAGCGGGGTCAATGAGCAGTTCTTC. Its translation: CASSKLRDSGVNEQFF. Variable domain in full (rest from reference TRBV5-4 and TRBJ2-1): ETGVTQSPTHLIKTRGQQVTLRCSSQSGHNTVSWYQQALGQGPQFIFQYYREEENGRGNFPPRFSGLQFPNYSSELNVNALELDDSALYLCASSKLRDSGVNEQFFGPGTRLTVL.

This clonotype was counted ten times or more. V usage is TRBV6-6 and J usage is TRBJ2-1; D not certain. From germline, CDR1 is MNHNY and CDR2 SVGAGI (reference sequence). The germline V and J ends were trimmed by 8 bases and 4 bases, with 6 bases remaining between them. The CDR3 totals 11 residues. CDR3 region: CASCGYNEQFF. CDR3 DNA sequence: TGTGCCAGCTGTGGTTACAATGAGCAGTTCTTC.

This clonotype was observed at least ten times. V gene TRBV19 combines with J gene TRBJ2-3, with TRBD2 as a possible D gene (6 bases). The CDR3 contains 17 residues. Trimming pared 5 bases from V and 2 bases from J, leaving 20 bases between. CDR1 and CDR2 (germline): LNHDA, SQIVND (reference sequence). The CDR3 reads CASSLQAGLVFTDTQYF. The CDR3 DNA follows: TGTGCCAGTAGTCTACAAGCGGGTCTTGTTTTCACAGATACGCAGTATTTT.

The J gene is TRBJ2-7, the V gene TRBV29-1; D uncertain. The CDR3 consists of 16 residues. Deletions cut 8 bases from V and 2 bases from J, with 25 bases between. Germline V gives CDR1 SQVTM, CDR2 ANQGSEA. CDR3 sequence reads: CSSARAPSQKAYEQYF. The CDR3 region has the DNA TGCAGCAGTGCTAGAGCTCCCTCCCAGAAGGCCTACGAGCAGTACTTC.

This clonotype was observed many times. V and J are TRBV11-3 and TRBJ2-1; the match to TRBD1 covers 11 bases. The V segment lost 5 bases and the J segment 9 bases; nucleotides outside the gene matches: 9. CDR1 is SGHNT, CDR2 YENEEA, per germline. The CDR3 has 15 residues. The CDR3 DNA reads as TGTGCCAGCAGCACTGGACAGGGGGCATATGGTGAGCAGTTCTTC. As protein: CASSTGQGAYGEQFF.

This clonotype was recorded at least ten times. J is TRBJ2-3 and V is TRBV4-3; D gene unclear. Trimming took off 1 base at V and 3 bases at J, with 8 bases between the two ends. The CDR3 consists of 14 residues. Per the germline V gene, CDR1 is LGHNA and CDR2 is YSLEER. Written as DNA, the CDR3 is TGCGCCAGCAGCCAAGGATTAGGGACAGATACGCAGTATTTT. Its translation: CASSQGLGTDTQYF.

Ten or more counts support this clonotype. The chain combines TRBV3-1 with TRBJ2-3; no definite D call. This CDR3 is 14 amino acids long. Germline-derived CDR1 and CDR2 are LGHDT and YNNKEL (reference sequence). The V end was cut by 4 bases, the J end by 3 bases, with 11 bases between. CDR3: CASSPGGRTDTQYF. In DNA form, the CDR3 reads TGTGCCAGCAGCCCCGGCGGCAGGACAGATACGCAGTATTTT.

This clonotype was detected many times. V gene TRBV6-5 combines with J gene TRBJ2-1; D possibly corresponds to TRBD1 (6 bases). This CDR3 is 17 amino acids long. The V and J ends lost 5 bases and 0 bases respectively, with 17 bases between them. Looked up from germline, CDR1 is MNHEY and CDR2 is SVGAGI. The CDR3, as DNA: TGTGCCAGCAGTGGATCTTCCGGGACACCCTCCTACAATGAGCAGTTCTTC. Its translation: CASSGSSGTPSYNEQFF.

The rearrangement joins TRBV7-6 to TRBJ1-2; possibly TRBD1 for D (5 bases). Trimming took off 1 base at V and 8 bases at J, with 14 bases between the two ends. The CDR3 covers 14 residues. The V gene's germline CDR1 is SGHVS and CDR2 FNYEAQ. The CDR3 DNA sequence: TGTGCCAGCAGCTTAGAGGGGTTTCAGGAAGGCTACACCTTC. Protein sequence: CASSLEGFQEGYTF.

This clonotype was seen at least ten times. DNA of the CDR3: TGTGCCAGCTCACCTGACAGGGGGCGCGGAAACACCATATATTTT. Translation gives CASSPDRGRGNTIYF. This rearrangement joins TRBV18 to TRBJ1-3, with TRBD1 matching 10 bases. CDR1 is KGHSH and CDR2 is LQKENI in the germline V gene. The CDR3 is 15 amino acids. J gave up 4 bases and V 3 bases, and 3 bases lay outside the gene matches.

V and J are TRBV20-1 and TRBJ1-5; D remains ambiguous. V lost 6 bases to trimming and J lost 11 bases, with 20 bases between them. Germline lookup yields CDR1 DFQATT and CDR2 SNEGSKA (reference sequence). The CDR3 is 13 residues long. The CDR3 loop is CSAPGRLTETQHF. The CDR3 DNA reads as TGCAGTGCGCCCGGACGGCTCACGGAGACCCAGCATTTT.

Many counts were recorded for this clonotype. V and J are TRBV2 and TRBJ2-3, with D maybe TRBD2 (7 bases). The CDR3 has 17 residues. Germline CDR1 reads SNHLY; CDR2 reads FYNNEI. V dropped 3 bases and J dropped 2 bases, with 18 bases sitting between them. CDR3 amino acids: CASSDSVGGGPTDTQYF. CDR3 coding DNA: TGTGCCAGCAGTGATAGTGTAGGGGGGGGACCCACAGATACGCAGTATTTT.

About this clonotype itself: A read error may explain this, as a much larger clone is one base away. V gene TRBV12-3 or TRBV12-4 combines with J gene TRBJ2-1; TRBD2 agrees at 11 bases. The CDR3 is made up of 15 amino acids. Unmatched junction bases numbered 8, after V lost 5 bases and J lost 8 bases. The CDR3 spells CASSPTSGARDEQFF. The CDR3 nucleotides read TGTGCCAGCAGTCCGACTAGCGGGGCTCGCGATGAGCAGTTCTTC.

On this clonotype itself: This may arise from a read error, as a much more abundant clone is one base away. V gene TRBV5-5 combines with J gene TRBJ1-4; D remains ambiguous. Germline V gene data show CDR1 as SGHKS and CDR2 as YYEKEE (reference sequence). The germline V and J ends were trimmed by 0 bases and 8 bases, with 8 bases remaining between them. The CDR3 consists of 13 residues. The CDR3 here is CASSLVVAEKLFF. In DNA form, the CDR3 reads TGTGCCAGCAGCTTGGTGGTGGCGGAAAAACTGTTTTTT.

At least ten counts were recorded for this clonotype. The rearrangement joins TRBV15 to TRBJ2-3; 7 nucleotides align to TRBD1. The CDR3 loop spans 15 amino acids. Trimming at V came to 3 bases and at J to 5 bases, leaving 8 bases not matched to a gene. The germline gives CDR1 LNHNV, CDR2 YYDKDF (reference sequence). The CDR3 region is CATSRDRSAGDTQYF. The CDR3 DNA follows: TGTGCCACCAGCAGGGACAGGTCCGCCGGAGATACGCAGTATTTT.

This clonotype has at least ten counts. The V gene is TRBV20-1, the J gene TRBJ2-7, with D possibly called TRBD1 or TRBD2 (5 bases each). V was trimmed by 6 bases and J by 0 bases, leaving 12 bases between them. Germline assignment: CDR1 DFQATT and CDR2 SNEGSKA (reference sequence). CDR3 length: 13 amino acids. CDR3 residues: CSAPSRGSYEQYF. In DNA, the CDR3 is TGCAGTGCCCCGTCGAGGGGCTCCTACGAGCAGTACTTC.

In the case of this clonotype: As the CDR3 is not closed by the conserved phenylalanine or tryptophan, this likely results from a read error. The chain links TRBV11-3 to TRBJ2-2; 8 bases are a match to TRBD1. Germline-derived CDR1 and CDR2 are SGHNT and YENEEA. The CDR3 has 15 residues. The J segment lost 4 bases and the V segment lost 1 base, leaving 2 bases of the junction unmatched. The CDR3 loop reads CASSLGTGTTGELFS. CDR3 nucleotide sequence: TGTGCCAGCAGCTTAGGGACAGGGACCACCGGGGAGCTGTTTTCT.

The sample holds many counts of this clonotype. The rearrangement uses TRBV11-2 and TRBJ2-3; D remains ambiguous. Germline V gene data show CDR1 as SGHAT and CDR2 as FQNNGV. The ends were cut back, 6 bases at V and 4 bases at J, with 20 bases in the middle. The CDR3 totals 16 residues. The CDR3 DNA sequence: TGTGCCAGCAGAACTACCGCGGTGCAGTTGTCAGATACGCAGTATTTT. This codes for CASRTTAVQLSDTQYF.

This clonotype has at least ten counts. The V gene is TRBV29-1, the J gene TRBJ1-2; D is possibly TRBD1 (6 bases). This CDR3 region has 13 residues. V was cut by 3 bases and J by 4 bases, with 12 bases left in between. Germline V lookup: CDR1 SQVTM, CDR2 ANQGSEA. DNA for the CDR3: TGCAGCGTTGATCCCATGGACAGCTATGGCTACACCTTC. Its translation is CSVDPMDSYGYTF.

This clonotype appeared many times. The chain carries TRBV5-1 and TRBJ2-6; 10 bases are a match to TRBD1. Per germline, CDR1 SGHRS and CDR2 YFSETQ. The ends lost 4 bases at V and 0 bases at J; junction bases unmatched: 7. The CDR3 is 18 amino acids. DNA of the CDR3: TGCGCCAGCAGCCTGACAGGGGGCATTAGCTCTGGGGCCAACGTCCTGACTTTC. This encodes CASSLTGGISSGANVLTF.

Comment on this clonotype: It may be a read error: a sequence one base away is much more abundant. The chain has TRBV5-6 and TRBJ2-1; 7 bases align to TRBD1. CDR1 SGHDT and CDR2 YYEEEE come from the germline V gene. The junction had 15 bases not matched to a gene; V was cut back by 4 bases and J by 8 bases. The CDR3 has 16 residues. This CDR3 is CASSPLDRDRSDEQFF. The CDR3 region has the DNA TGTGCCAGCAGCCCCCTCGACAGGGATAGGAGCGATGAGCAGTTCTTC.

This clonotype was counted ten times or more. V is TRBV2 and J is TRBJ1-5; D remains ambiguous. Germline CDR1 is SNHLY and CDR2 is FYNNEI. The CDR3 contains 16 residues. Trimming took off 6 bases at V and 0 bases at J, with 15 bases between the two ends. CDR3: CASSFDHLYSNQPQHF. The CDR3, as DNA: TGTGCCAGCAGCTTTGACCATCTCTATAGCAATCAGCCCCAGCATTTT.